This TCR beta chain was sequenced in a study of CD8+ T cells in alopecia areata. Germline V gene data show CDR1 as MDHEN and CDR2 as SYDVKM. V shed 8 bases and J 5 bases; nucleotides not matched to a gene: 14. The CDR3 sequence is 15 residues long. RNA was extracted and reverse transcribed into cDNA as the sequencing template. Profiled with immunoSEQ multiplex PCR; TCRdb holds only in-frame clones, not every one. The sample has 100,000 to 150,000 clones, roughly 58% seen once; the top ten hold 25% to 30%. This clone was observed a few times. Treatment: oral pan-JAK inhibitor, 5-10 mg twice daily. The chain carries TRBV28 and TRBJ2-5; 7 positions match TRBD1. The material was CD8+ T cells sorted from blood, obtained at week 4, from a patient treated with tofacitinib. This sequence was found in a human donor with alopecia areata. CDR3 in DNA: TGTGCCAGCCGTACCTTGACAGGGTATATGGAGACCCAGTACTTC. This translates into CASRTLTGYMETQYF.